This T cell receptor beta chain was found in a study of cytomegalovirus exposure and HLA in healthy donors. Primers included in the PCR were 60 Vbeta and 13 Jbeta primers. Data came from immunoSEQ multiplex PCR; TCRdb stores just in-frame clones and leaves some out. The table shows 80,000 to 100,000 clones, with 70% occurring only once. Points from the study as a whole: Reportedly, cytomegalovirus status was diagnosed with high sensitivity and specificity. The later analysis indicated that the majority of CMV-associated TCR beta chains appeared HLA-restricted.

The germline gives CDR1 LNHDA, CDR2 SQIVND (reference sequence). The ends were cut back, 7 bases at V and 0 bases at J, with 15 bases in the middle. CDR3 size: 15 residues. Donors were nominally healthy when sampled, though unrecorded immune exposures were likely. On this clone itself: Its antigen is not identified.

V and J are TRBV19 and TRBJ1-1; the D gene is possibly TRBD1 (5 bases). Input material: PBMCs. The TCR originated in a man aged 45 to 65 in good health and CMV-seronegative. DNA of the CDR3: TGTGCCAGTATATCGGGGGGGATCATGAACACTGAAGCTTTCTTT. Amino acids: CASISGGIMNTEAFF. Combining the CDR3 with reference TRBV19 and TRBJ1-1 gives the whole variable domain DGGITQSPKYLFRKEGQNVTLSCEQNLNHDAMYWYRQDPGQGLRLIYYSQIVNDFQKGDIAEGYSVSREKKESFPLTVTSAQKNPTAFYLCASISGGIMNTEAFFGQGTRLTVV.